Listed here is a single T cell receptor beta chain. TCRdb keeps only in-frame clones here, not all; method: immunoSEQ multiplex PCR. The table lists about 22,000 clones, about 80% of them singletons. The data were obtained in a study of control samples from healthy donors and cancer patients. V was shortened by 2 bases and J by 0 bases, with 8 bases between the two germline ends. The germline gives CDR1 GTSNPN, CDR2 SVGIG (reference sequence). The CDR3 consists of 14 residues. The material sequenced was PBMCs. The TCR was taken from a man between 60 and 75 years old with head and neck cancer. V and J are TRBV30 and TRBJ1-5; possibly TRBD1 for D (6 bases). The CDR3 DNA reads as TGTGCCTGGAGTAGGACAGATAGCAATCAGCCCCAGCATTTT. It yields the protein CAWSRTDSNQPQHF. Together with reference TRBV30 and TRBJ1-5, the CDR3 gives the full variable domain: SQTIHQWPATLVQPVGSPLSLECTVEGTSNPNLYWYRQAAGRGLQLLFYSVGIGQISSEVPQNLSASRPQDRQFILSSKKLLLSDSGFYLCAWSRTDSNQPQHFGDGTRLSIL.